These 16 T cell receptor beta chains share one sample of origin, sequenced in a study of cytomegalovirus exposure and HLA in healthy donors. Primers for the PCR totalled 60 Vbeta and 13 Jbeta. The assay was immunoSEQ multiplex PCR, and TCRdb's table has in-frame clones only and misses some. Of 100,000 to 150,000 clones listed, approximately 80% are singletons. Sequencing input: PBMCs. The receptors derive from a human donor in good health.

The chain employs TRBV10-3 and TRBJ2-7, with TRBD2 matching 10 bases. Germline CDR1 and CDR2: ENHRY and SYGVKD. The CDR3 loop spans 15 amino acids. CDR3 bases: TGTGCAACTCGGATCACTAGCGGGATCTCCTACGAGCAGTACTTC. Residues: CATRITSGISYEQYF.

The chain couples TRBV29-1 to TRBJ2-5; D uncertain. Trimming removed 6 bases from V and 1 base from J, with 18 bases in between. Germline V gene data show CDR1 as SQVTM and CDR2 as ANQGSEA. There are 15 residues in the CDR3. The CDR3 coding sequence is TGCAGCGTCCGACGGCACAGCCAGGTCCAAGAGACCCAGTACTTC. As protein: CSVRRHSQVQETQYF.

In its sample, this clone was seen a few times. The chain combines TRBV5-5 with TRBJ1-4; D remains ambiguous. Germline V gene data show CDR1 as SGHKS and CDR2 as YYEKEE (reference sequence). The CDR3 has 14 residues. V lost 6 bases, J lost 4 bases, and 13 bases lay in between. CDR3 loop: CASKAAEHNEKLFF. In DNA form, the CDR3 reads TGTGCCAGCAAAGCGGCAGAGCATAATGAAAAACTGTTTTTT.

This clone occurred a few times. The chain recombines TRBV13 with TRBJ2-1, with D possibly being TRBD1 (7 bases). This CDR3 has 16 residues. V dropped 4 bases and J dropped 4 bases, with 17 bases sitting between them. From germline, CDR1 is PRHDT and CDR2 FYEKMQ (reference sequence). The CDR3 nucleotides read TGTGCCAGCAGCTCGGGAGACAGGGCTTTTTACAATGAGCAGTTCTTC. This codes for CASSSGDRAFYNEQFF.

This clone was detected only once. The junction and the germline gene differ at one end; a read error may be behind it. The chain carries TRBV19 and TRBJ2-7, with TRBD1 matching over 10 bases. CDR3 length: 12 amino acids. Looked up from germline, CDR1 is LNHDA and CDR2 is SQIVND (reference sequence). Here the CDR3 reads CGGTGEAYEQYF. CDR3 DNA: TGCGGGGGGACAGGGGAAGCCTACGAGCAGTACTTC. Full variable domain (outside the CDR3, taken from reference TRBV19 and TRBJ2-7): DGGITQSPKYLFRKEGQNVTLSCEQNLNHDAMYWYRQDPGQGLRLIYYSQIVNDFQKGDIAEGYSVSREKKESFPLTVTSAQKNPTAFYLCGGTGEAYEQYFGPGTRLTVT.

As to this clone: The junction and the germline gene differ at one end; a read error may be behind it. The gene calls are TRBV7-9 and TRBJ2-7; TRBD2 is a possible D gene (6 bases). Germline-derived CDR1 and CDR2 are SEHNR and FQNEAQ (reference sequence). The CDR3 covers 16 residues. The CDR3 DNA is TGTTCCAGCAGCTCGTACTGGGGAGGTATGGACTACGAGCAGTACTTC. It translates to CSSSSYWGGMDYEQYF.

This rearrangement joins TRBV11-2 to TRBJ2-3; 11 positions agree with TRBD2. V lost 7 bases to trimming and J lost 1 base; unmatched junction nucleotides: 7. CDR1 and CDR2 from the germline V gene are SGHAT and FQNNGV. The CDR3 is 16 amino acids. The CDR3 sequence is CASTLIAGGGTDTQYF. In nucleotides, the CDR3 is TGTGCCAGCACCCTAATAGCGGGAGGGGGCACAGATACGCAGTATTTT.

The chain uses TRBV5-4 and TRBJ2-1; the match to TRBD2 covers 8 bases. The germline gives CDR1 SGHNT, CDR2 YYREEE (reference sequence). The CDR3 contains 17 residues. Trimming cost V 2 bases and J 10 bases; bases outside gene matches: 17. CDR3 in amino acids: CASSFRAGTSDTGEQFF. CDR3 DNA: TGTGCCAGCAGCTTCCGTGCCGGGACTAGTGATACAGGAGAGCAGTTCTTC.

This chain joins TRBV4-1 and TRBJ1-3; no reliable D call. Per the germline V gene, CDR1 is MGHRA and CDR2 is YSYEKL. V was trimmed by 1 base and J by 2 bases, leaving 12 bases between them. The length of the CDR3 is 16 residues. CDR3 in amino acids: CASSQASSAAGNTIYF. CDR3 nucleotide sequence: TGCGCCAGCAGCCAAGCGTCAAGCGCGGCTGGAAACACCATATATTTT.

This clone was found once. The rearrangement links TRBV29-1 to TRBJ1-1; tentative D call: TRBD1 (5 bases). Trimming left V 7 bases short and J 4 bases short, with 13 bases between. This CDR3 is 12 amino acids long. The V gene's germline CDR1 is SQVTM and CDR2 ANQGSEA. The CDR3 nucleotides read TGCAGCGGTTCCTACGGGGGCACTGAAGCTTTCTTT. The encoded protein is CSGSYGGTEAFF.

The CDR3 DNA follows: TGTGCCAGCAGCTTTTCAGATACTGGAAACACCATATATTTT. Its translation is CASSFSDTGNTIYF. This sequence joins TRBV7-8 and TRBJ1-3; D unresolved. Germline-derived CDR1 and CDR2 are SGHVS and FQNEAQ. V was cut by 3 bases and J by 2 bases, with 8 bases left in between. The CDR3 has 14 residues.

V is TRBV11-2 and J is TRBJ1-4, with D possibly being TRBD1 (5 bases). Germline values: CDR1 SGHAT, CDR2 FQNNGV. Trimming stripped 4 bases from V and 7 bases from J, with 16 bases between. This CDR3 contains 15 residues. The DNA for the CDR3 is TGTGCCAGCAGCTCGATTAAGGGGCAGGGTGAAAAACTGTTTTTT. Its protein is CASSSIKGQGEKLFF. The full variable domain, in which reference TRBV11-2 and TRBJ1-4 provide the parts outside the CDR3, is EAGVAQSPRYKIIEKRQSVAFWCNPISGHATLYWYQQILGQGPKLLIQFQNNGVVDDSQLPKDRFSAERLKGVDSTLKIQPAKLEDSAVYLCASSSIKGQGEKLFFGSGTQLSVL.

The CDR3, as DNA: TGTGCCAGCAGTGACGAGGGTGAAGGTGAGCAGTTCTTC. Its protein product is CASSDEGEGEQFF. The chain has TRBV6-4 and TRBJ2-1; TRBD2 might be the D (5 bases). The V gene lost 2 bases and the J gene lost 9 bases, with 11 bases spanning the gap. The CDR3 consists of 13 residues. Germline V gene sequence: CDR1 MRHNA, CDR2 SNTAGT.

The chain employs TRBV5-1 and TRBJ2-1; tentatively, D is TRBD1 (6 bases). The CDR3 loop spans 16 amino acids. Germline-derived CDR1 and CDR2 are SGHRS and YFSETQ. Trimming cost V 4 bases and J 11 bases, with 25 bases left between them. CDR3 in amino acids: CASSEQGHTGFEQQFF. CDR3 DNA: TGCGCCAGCAGCGAACAGGGTCACACCGGCTTCGAGCAGCAGTTCTTC.

There are a few counts of this clone. At one end, the junction sequence differs from germline, possibly due to a read error. The rearrangement uses TRBV10-3 and TRBJ1-2; TRBD1 matches at 7 bases. Looked up from germline, CDR1 is ENHRY and CDR2 is SYGVKD. This CDR3 contains 15 residues. This CDR3 reads CASSLGTEPNYGYTF. The DNA for the CDR3 is TGTGCCAGCAGTCTTGGGACAGAACCTAACTATGGCTACACCTTC.

The V and J genes are TRBV7-9 and TRBJ2-7; 10 bases align to TRBD1. CDR3 size: 13 residues. The germline CDR1 and CDR2 sequences are SEHNR and FQNEAQ (reference sequence). V gave up 4 bases and J gave up 6 bases; unmatched junction bases: 3. CDR3 sequence reads: CASSWGDRGEQYF. CDR3 coding DNA: TGTGCCAGCAGCTGGGGGGACAGGGGCGAGCAGTACTTC.